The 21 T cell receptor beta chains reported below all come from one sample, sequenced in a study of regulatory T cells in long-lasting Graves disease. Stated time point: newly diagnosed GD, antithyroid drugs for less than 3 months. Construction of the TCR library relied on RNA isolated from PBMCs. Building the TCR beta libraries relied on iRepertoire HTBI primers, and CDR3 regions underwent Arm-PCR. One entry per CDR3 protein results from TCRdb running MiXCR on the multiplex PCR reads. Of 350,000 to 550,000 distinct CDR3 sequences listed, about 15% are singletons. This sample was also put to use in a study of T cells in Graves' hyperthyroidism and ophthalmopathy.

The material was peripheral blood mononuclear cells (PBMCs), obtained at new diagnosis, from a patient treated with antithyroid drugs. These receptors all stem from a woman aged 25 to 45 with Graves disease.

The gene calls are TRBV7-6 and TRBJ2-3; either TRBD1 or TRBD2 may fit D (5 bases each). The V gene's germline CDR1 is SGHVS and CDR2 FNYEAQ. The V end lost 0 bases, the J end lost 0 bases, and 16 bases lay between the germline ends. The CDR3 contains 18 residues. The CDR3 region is CASSLARGTDFSTDTQYF. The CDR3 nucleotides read TGTGCCAGCAGCTTAGCGCGAGGGACCGACTTTAGCACAGATACGCAGTATTTT.

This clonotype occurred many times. The CDR3 DNA reads TGCGCCAGCAGCTTCCCACCTAGGGACAGGGTGTACGAGCAGTACTTC. Protein sequence: CASSFPPRDRVYEQYF. The rearrangement uses TRBV5-1 and TRBJ2-7; the match to TRBD1 covers 9 bases. V lost 2 bases and J lost 4; bases outside the gene matches: 10. The CDR3 consists of 16 residues. The germline gives CDR1 SGHRS, CDR2 YFSETQ.

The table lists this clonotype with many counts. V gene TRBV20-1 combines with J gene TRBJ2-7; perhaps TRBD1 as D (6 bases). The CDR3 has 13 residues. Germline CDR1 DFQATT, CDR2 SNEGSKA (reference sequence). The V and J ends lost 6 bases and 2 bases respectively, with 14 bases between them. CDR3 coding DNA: TGCAGTGCCAGTGGGGGACAAGCCTACGAGCAGTACTTC. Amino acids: CSASGGQAYEQYF.

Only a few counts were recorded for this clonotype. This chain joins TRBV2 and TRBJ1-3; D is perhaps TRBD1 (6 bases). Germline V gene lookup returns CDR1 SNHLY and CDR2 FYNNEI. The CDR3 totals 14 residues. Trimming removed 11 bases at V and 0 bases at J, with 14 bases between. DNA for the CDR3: TGTGCCGCTCCGACAGGACGCTCTGGAAACACCATATATTTT. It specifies CAAPTGRSGNTIYF.

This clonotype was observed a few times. The DNA for the CDR3 is TGTGCCACCAGCAAGGCTAGCGGCTACGAGCAGTACTTC. It codes for CATSKASGYEQYF. The chain combines TRBV24-1 with TRBJ2-7; 7 positions agree with TRBD2. CDR3 length equals 13 residues. The germline CDR1 and CDR2 sequences are KGHDR and SFDVKD. The V gene end was trimmed by 7 bases and the J gene end by 3 bases; junction bases not matched to a gene: 5.

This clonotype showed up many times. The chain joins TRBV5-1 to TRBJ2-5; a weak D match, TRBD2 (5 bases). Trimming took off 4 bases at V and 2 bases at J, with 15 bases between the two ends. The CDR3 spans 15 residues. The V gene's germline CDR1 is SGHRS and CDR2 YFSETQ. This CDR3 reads CASSPGRTEQETQYF. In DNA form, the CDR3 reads TGCGCCAGCAGCCCCGGGCGGACTGAACAAGAGACCCAGTACTTC.

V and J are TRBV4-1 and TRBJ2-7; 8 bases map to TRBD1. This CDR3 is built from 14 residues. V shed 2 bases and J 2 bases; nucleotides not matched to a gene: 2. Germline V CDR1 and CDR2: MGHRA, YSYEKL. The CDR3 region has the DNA TGCGCCAGCAGCCAATTGACAGGGGCCTACGAGCAGTACTTC. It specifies CASSQLTGAYEQYF.

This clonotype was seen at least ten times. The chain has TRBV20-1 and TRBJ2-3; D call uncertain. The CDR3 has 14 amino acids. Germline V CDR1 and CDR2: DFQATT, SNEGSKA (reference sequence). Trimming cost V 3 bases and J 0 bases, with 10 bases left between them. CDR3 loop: CSASGRKSTDTQYF. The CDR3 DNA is TGCAGTGCTAGCGGGCGGAAGAGCACAGATACGCAGTATTTT.

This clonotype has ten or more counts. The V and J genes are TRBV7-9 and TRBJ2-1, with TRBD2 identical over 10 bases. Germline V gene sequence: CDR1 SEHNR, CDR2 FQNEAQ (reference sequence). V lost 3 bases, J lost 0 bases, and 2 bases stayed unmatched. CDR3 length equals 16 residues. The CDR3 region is CASSFGLAVSYNEQFF. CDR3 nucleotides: TGTGCCAGCAGCTTCGGACTAGCGGTCTCCTACAATGAGCAGTTCTTC.

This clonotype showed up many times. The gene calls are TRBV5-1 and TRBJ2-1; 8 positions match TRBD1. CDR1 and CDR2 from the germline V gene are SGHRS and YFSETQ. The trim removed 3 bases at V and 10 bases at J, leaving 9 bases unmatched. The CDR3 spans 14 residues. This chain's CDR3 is CASSYVRQGREQFF. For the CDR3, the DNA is TGCGCCAGCAGCTACGTGAGACAGGGGAGGGAGCAGTTCTTC.

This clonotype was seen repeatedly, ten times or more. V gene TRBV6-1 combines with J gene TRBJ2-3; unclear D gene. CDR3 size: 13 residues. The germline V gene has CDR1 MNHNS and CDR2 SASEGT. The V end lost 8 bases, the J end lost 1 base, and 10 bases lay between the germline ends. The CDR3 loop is CASGGWGTDTQYF. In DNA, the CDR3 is TGTGCCAGCGGCGGTTGGGGCACAGATACGCAGTATTTT.

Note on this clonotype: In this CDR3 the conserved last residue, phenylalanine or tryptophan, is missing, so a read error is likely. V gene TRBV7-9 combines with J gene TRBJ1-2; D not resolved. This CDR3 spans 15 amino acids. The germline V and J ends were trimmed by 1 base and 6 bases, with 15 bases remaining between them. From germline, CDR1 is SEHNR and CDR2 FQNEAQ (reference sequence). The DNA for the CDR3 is TGTGCCAGCAGCTTAGGCCAGTGGAATCAAGATGGCTACACCCTC. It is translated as CASSLGQWNQDGYTL.

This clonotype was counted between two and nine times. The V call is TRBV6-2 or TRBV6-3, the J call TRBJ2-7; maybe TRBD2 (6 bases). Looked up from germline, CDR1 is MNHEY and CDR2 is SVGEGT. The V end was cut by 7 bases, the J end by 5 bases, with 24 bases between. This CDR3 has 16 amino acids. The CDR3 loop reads CASMLTGVLPPDEQYF. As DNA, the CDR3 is TGTGCCAGCATGTTGACGGGAGTTCTACCTCCTGACGAGCAGTACTTC.

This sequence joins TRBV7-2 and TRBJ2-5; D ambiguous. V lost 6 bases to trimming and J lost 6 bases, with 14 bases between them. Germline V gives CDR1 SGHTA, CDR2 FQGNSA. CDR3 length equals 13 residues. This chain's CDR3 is CASSSRGGKTQYF. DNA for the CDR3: TGTGCCAGCAGTTCACGAGGTGGGAAGACCCAGTACTTC.

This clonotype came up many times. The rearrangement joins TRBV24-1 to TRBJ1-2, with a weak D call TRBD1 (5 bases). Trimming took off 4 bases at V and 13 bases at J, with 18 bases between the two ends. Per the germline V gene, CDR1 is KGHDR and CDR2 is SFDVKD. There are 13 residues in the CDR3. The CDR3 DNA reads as TGTGCCACCAGTGACTCCCGCAGGGAAGTCCTCACCTTC. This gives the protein CATSDSRREVLTF.

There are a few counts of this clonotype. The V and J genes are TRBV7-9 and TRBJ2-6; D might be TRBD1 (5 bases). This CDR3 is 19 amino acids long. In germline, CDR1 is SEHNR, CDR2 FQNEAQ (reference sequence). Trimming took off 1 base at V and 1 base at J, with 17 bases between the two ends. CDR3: CASSLGRMQGISGANVLTF. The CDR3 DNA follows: TGTGCCAGCAGCTTAGGGAGAATGCAGGGAATTTCTGGGGCCAACGTCCTGACTTTC.

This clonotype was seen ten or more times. In nucleotides, the CDR3 is TGTGCCAGCCTTCCGTCAAAAGGGGCTGTGTCGGAAGCTTTCTTT. Translated, it gives CASLPSKGAVSEAFF. The rearrangement uses TRBV28 and TRBJ1-1, with D perhaps matching TRBD1 (5 bases). The CDR3 has 15 residues. Per germline, CDR1 MDHEN and CDR2 SYDVKM. With 8 bases removed from V and 8 bases from J, the gap between germline ends came to 24 bases.

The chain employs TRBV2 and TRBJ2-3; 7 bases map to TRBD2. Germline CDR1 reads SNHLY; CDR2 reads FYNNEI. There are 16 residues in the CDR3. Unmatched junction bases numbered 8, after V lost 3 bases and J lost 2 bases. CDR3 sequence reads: CASSDEASGDTDTQYF. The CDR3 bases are TGTGCCAGCAGTGACGAGGCTAGCGGCGACACAGATACGCAGTATTTT.

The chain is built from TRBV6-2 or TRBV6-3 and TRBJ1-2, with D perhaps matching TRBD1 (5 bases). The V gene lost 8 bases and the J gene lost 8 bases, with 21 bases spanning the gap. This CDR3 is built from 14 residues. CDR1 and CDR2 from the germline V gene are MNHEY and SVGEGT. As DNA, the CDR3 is TGTGCCAGCTCACCATGGGACGACTTGGGGGGCTACACCTTC. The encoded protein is CASSPWDDLGGYTF.

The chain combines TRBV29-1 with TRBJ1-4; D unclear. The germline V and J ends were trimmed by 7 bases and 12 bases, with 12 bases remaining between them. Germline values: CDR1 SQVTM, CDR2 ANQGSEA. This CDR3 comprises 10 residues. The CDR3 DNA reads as TGCAGCGCTTCTAACTCTGAACTGTTTTTT. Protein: CSASNSELFF.

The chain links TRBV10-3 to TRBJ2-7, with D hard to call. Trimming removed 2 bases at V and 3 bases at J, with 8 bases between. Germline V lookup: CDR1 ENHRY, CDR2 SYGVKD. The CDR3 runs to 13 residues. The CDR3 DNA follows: TGTGCCATCAGTGAGCGGTCGGACTACGAGCAGTACTTC. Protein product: CAISERSDYEQYF.